This TCR beta chain was sequenced for a study of shared clonotypes between healthy human individuals. Background on the study: Three plates were used per donor for CD4 naive, three for CD4 memory, two for CD8 naive and one for CD8 memory.

Positive CCR7 selection of CD45RO-negative cells yielded the naive CD8 cells, and terminally differentiated effector memory CD45RA+ cells were excluded. Profiling relied on immunoSEQ multiplex PCR, and the TCRdb table lists in-frame clones only, not all of them. This sample carries about 2,200,000 clones, about 92% of them seen once, and the ten largest clones take around 1.7%. The CDR3 is 15 amino acids. V lost 6 bases to trimming and J lost 0 bases; unmatched junction nucleotides: 4. Germline-derived CDR1 and CDR2 are LNHNV and YYDKDF (reference sequence). The sequence came from a man aged 18 to 30 in good health. Some clones in this sample may be carry-over from other donors' samples. Sequenced sample: naive CD8+ T cells from PBMCs. The chain links TRBV15 to TRBJ2-5; 10 bases line up with TRBD2. CDR3 sequence reads: CATRHSGRYQETQYF. In DNA, the CDR3 is TGTGCCACCAGGCATAGCGGGAGGTACCAAGAGACCCAGTACTTC.